This T cell receptor beta chain was documented in a study of blood T cell repertoires in COVID-19. Clones were sequenced by immunoSEQ multiplex PCR, and TCRdb holds only the in-frame ones, with some missing. The sample consists of tens of thousands of clones, 85% of them appearing once. The CDR3 length is 13 residues. CDR1 and CDR2 (germline): SGHTA, FQGNSA. Trimming took 3 bases from V and 8 from J, leaving 13 bases between them. V is TRBV7-2 and J is TRBJ1-2, with unresolved D. This clonotype was sampled from a human donor with acute or convalescent COVID-19. The donor label of this sample is uncertain. Sequenced sample: peripheral blood. The CDR3 coding sequence is TGTGCCAGCAGCTTCGACCGGGAAGGAGGCTACACCTTC. Amino acids: CASSFDREGGYTF. The complete variable domain, with remaining parts taken from reference TRBV7-2 and TRBJ1-2, reads GAGVSQSPSNKVTEKGKDVELRCDPISGHTALYWYRQSLGQGLEFLIYFQGNSAPDKSGLPSDRFSAERTGGSVSTLTIQRTQQEDSAVYLCASSFDREGGYTFGSGTRLTVV.